The rows below give T cell receptor beta chains drawn from one sample of a study of identifying expanded T cells in peripheral blood. Sequencing used immunoSEQ multiplex PCR; TCRdb keeps in-frame clones, though not all of them. Found here are around 120,000 clones, around four fifths of them singletons; the top ten hold approximately 3%. Sequencing was done on a sample of blood. The receptors originated from a person between 18 and 75 years old in good health. Each CDR3 is given with its conserved first and last residue. Each record gives: CDR3 length, J gene, V gene, CDR3 protein.

CDR3 length: 14; J gene: TRBJ1-1; V gene: TRBV25-1; CDR3 protein: CASSNLSGGAGAFF
CDR3 length: 17; J gene: TRBJ2-7; V gene: TRBV4-3; CDR3 protein: CASSQEYYGTGSYEQYF
CDR3 length: 14; J gene: TRBJ2-4; V gene: TRBV27; CDR3 protein: CASSVTGAKNIQYF
CDR3 length: 13; J gene: TRBJ2-5; V gene: TRBV11-3; CDR3 protein: CASGQGTTETQYF
CDR3 length: 15; J gene: TRBJ1-1; V gene: TRBV25-1; CDR3 protein: CAAPGGGGGGTEAFF
CDR3 length: 13; J gene: TRBJ1-2; V gene: TRBV7-2; CDR3 protein: CASTPTGNYGYTF
CDR3 length: 15; J gene: TRBJ1-2; V gene: TRBV21-1; CDR3 protein: CASSKVGGRRYGYTF
CDR3 length: 12; J gene: TRBJ1-2; V gene: TRBV2; CDR3 protein: CASSVISGGYTF
CDR3 length: 12; J gene: TRBJ2-7; V gene: TRBV27; CDR3 protein: CATGTGVYEQYF
CDR3 length: 14; J gene: TRBJ1-1; V gene: TRBV6-5; CDR3 protein: CASSFGNEAIEAFF
CDR3 length: 15; J gene: TRBJ1-1; V gene: TRBV5-1; CDR3 protein: CASSLGGPGNTEAFF
CDR3 length: 13; J gene: TRBJ2-2; V gene: TRBV30; CDR3 protein: CAWRNPLPGELFF
CDR3 length: 14; J gene: TRBJ2-7; V gene: TRBV6-1; CDR3 protein: CASSEWGRSYEQYF
CDR3 length: 14; J gene: TRBJ2-7; V gene: TRBV6-5; CDR3 protein: CASTRGGRSNEQYF
CDR3 length: 15; J gene: TRBJ1-5; V gene: TRBV6-6; CDR3 protein: CASSYGTASNQPQHF
CDR3 length: 14; J gene: TRBJ1-5; V gene: TRBV2; CDR3 protein: CASAGTGGNQPQHF
CDR3 length: 16; J gene: TRBJ2-6; V gene: TRBV5-1; CDR3 protein: CASSRPGSSGANVLTF
CDR3 length: 17; J gene: TRBJ2-1; V gene: TRBV15; CDR3 protein: CATSRDLSGTPKNEQFF
CDR3 length: 13; J gene: TRBJ2-5; V gene: TRBV6-1; CDR3 protein: CASSEGPQETQYF
CDR3 length: 14; J gene: TRBJ2-7; V gene: TRBV6-6; CDR3 protein: CASNAGRLSYEQYF
CDR3 length: 14; J gene: TRBJ2-5; V gene: TRBV4-3; CDR3 protein: CASSQGTHQETQYF
CDR3 length: 16; J gene: TRBJ2-3; V gene: TRBV9; CDR3 protein: CASSVAQIRDTDTQYF
CDR3 length: 14; J gene: TRBJ1-4; V gene: TRBV19; CDR3 protein: CASSMGQGREKLFF
CDR3 length: 16; J gene: TRBJ2-5; V gene: TRBV6-5; CDR3 protein: CASSYSGVARKETQYF
CDR3 length: 15; J gene: TRBJ2-1; V gene: TRBV19; CDR3 protein: CASRPGTGDYNEQFF
CDR3 length: 18; J gene: TRBJ2-1; V gene: TRBV4-3; CDR3 protein: CASSLTKTSGGPPGEQFF
CDR3 length: 14; J gene: TRBJ1-3; V gene: TRBV4-1; CDR3 protein: CASSQDDVGNTIYF
CDR3 length: 16; J gene: TRBJ1-4; V gene: TRBV4-3; CDR3 protein: CASSQDTPPANEKLFF
CDR3 length: 14; J gene: TRBJ1-2; V gene: TRBV5-1; CDR3 protein: CASSLGDRAYGYTF
CDR3 length: 16; J gene: TRBJ2-1; V gene: TRBV18; CDR3 protein: CASSPPSGGQYNEQFF
CDR3 length: 14; J gene: TRBJ2-2; V gene: TRBV4-3; CDR3 protein: CASSQGKNTGELFF
CDR3 length: 15; J gene: TRBJ1-1; V gene: TRBV5-1; CDR3 protein: CASSLRRGINTEAFF
CDR3 length: 13; J gene: TRBJ2-1; V gene: TRBV6-6; CDR3 protein: CASSRDTYNEQFF
CDR3 length: 15; J gene: TRBJ1-5; V gene: TRBV19; CDR3 protein: CASSILPTVNQPQHF
CDR3 length: 15; J gene: TRBJ1-6; V gene: TRBV5-1; CDR3 protein: CASSEDPGALSPLHF
CDR3 length: 12; J gene: TRBJ1-3; V gene: TRBV18; CDR3 protein: CASSVYGAGIYF
CDR3 length: 14; J gene: TRBJ2-7; V gene: TRBV18; CDR3 protein: CASSPQETSYEQYF
CDR3 length: 13; J gene: TRBJ1-1; V gene: TRBV2; CDR3 protein: CASSELGETEAFF
CDR3 length: 14; J gene: TRBJ2-1; V gene: TRBV25-1; CDR3 protein: CASSGRGRRNEQFF
CDR3 length: 11; J gene: TRBJ2-1; V gene: TRBV13; CDR3 protein: CASSFERKQFF
CDR3 length: 16; J gene: TRBJ1-4; V gene: TRBV23-1; CDR3 protein: CASSQTKIGTGEKLFF
CDR3 length: 14; J gene: TRBJ2-2; V gene: TRBV15; CDR3 protein: CATSGGLSTGELFF
CDR3 length: 18; J gene: TRBJ2-7; V gene: TRBV4-3; CDR3 protein: CASSQDLYERGGLYEQYF